The sample holds many counts of the clone carrying this T cell receptor (beta chain). TCR beta CDR3 regions were amplified from RNA. The HTBI primer set drove a first-round RT-PCR of the TCR CDR3. MiXCR, applied by TCRdb to the multiplex PCR reads, yields one record per CDR3 protein. The data hold roughly 750,000 distinct CDR3 sequences, with around 15% observed a single time. The sample comes from a study of T cells in Graves' hyperthyroidism and ophthalmopathy. Using 10 ml of fresh peripheral blood, PBMCs were prepared. Trimming left V 4 bases short and J 8 bases short, with 9 bases between. Germline assignment: CDR1 SGHAT and CDR2 FQNNGV. This CDR3 comprises 11 residues.

The chain links TRBV11-2 to TRBJ2-7; D perhaps matches TRBD1 (6 bases). Specimen: blood. The clonotype originates from a man aged 18-30 years with Graves' hyperthyroidism. As DNA, the CDR3 is TGTGCCAGCAGCTCAGGGGTTAAGCAGTACTTC. It yields the protein CASSSGVKQYF.